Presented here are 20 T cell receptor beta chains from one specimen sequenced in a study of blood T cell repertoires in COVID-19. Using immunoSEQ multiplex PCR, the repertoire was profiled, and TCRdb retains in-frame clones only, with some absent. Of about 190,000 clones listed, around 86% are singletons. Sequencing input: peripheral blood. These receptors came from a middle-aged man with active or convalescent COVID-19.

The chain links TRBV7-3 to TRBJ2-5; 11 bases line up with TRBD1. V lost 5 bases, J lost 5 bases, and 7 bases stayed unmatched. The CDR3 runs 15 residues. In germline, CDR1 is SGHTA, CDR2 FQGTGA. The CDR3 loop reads CASSQSGTGGETQYF. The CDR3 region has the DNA TGTGCCAGCAGCCAATCCGGGACAGGGGGTGAGACCCAGTACTTC.

CDR3 DNA: TGTGCCAGCAGTAAGGGAGGGGGTAGGGTCCTGGGGAATGAGCAGTTCTTC. Amino acids: CASSKGGGRVLGNEQFF. The rearrangement joins TRBV27 to TRBJ2-1; possible D gene TRBD2, 7 bases. The CDR3 loop spans 17 amino acids. V was clipped by 5 bases and J by 7 bases, with 24 bases between them. Germline CDR1 is MNHEY and CDR2 is SMNVEV (reference sequence).

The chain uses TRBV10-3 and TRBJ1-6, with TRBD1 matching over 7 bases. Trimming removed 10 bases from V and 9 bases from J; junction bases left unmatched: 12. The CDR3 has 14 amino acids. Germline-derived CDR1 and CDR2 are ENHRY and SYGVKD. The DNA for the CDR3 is TGTGCCACCCGCTCCGGGACAGATGGTTCACCCCTCCACTTT. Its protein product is CATRSGTDGSPLHF.

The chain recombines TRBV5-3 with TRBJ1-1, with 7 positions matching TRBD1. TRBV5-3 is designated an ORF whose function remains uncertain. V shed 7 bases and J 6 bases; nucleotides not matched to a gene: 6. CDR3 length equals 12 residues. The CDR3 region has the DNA TGTGCCAGAGGTGACAGGGTGGCTGAAGCTTTCTTT. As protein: CARGDRVAEAFF.

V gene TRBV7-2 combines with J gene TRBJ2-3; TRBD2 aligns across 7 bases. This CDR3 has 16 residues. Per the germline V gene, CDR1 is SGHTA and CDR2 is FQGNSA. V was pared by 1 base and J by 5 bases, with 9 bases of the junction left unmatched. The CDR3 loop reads CASSLGGRRGIDTQYF. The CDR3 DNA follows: TGTGCCAGCAGCTTAGGGGGAAGGCGGGGGATAGATACGCAGTATTTT.

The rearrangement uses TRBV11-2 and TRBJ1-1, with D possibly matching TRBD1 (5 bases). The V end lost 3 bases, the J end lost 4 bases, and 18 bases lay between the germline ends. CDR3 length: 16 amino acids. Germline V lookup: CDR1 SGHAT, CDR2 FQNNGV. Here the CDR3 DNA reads TGTGCCAGCAGCTTCATCAGGGCCATGGGGGGCACTGAAGCTTTCTTT. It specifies CASSFIRAMGGTEAFF.

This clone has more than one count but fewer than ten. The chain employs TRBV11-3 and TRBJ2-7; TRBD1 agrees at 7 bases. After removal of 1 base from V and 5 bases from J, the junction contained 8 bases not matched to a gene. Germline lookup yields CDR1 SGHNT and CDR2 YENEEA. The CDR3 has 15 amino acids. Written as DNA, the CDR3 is TGTGCCAGCAGCTTAGGCTGGAGAGGGGGCAACGAGCAGTACTTC. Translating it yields CASSLGWRGGNEQYF. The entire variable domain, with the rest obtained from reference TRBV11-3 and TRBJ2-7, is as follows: EAGVVQSPRYKIIEKKQPVAFWCNPISGHNTLYWYLQNLGQGPELLIRYENEEAVDDSQLPKDRFSAERLKGVDSTLKIQPAELGDSAVYLCASSLGWRGGNEQYFGPGTRLTVT.

CDR3 loop: CASSDRTGVGNTIYF. The CDR3 DNA reads as TGTGCCAGCAGCGACAGGACAGGGGTCGGAAACACCATATATTTT. The genes are TRBV2 and TRBJ1-3; 9 nucleotides line up with TRBD1. There are 15 residues in the CDR3. From germline, CDR1 is SNHLY and CDR2 FYNNEI. The J segment lost 4 bases and the V segment lost 6 bases, leaving 7 bases of the junction unmatched.

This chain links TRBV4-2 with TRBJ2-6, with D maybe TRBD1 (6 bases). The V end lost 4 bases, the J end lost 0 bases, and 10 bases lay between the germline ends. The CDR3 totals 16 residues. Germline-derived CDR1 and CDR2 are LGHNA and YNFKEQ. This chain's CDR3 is CASSRQENSGANVLTF. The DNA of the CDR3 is TGTGCCAGCAGCCGACAGGAGAACTCTGGGGCCAACGTCCTGACTTTC.

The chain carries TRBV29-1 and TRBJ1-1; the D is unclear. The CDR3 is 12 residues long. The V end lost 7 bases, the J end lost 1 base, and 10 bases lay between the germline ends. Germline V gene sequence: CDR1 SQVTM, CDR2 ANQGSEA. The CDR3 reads CSGKHANTEAFF. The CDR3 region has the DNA TGCAGCGGTAAACACGCGAACACTGAAGCTTTCTTT. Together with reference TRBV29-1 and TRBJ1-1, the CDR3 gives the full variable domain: SAVISQKPSRDICQRGTSLTIQCQVDSQVTMMFWYRQQPGQSLTLIATANQGSEATYESGFVIDKFPISRPNLTFSTLTVSNMSPEDSSIYLCSGKHANTEAFFGQGTRLTVV.

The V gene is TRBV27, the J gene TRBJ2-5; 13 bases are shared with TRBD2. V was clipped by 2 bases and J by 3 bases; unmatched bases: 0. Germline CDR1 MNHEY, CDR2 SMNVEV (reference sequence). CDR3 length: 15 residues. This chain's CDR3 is CASSLGTSGEETQYF. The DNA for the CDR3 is TGTGCCAGCAGTTTAGGGACTAGCGGGGAAGAGACCCAGTACTTC.

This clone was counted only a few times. Here the CDR3 DNA reads TGTGCCAGCAGATCCGGGACAGGGATGCGTGGCACCGGGGAGCTGTTTTTT. Translating gives CASRSGTGMRGTGELFF. The chain carries TRBV11-2 and TRBJ2-2; 9 bases map to TRBD1. V lost 6 bases and J lost 4; bases outside the gene matches: 12. This CDR3 is 17 amino acids long. CDR1 and CDR2 (germline): SGHAT, FQNNGV.

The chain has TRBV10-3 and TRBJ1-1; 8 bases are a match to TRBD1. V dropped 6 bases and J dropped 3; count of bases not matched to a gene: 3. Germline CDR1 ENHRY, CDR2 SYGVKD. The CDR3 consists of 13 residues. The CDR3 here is CAIRGGQDTEAFF. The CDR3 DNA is TGTGCCATCAGGGGGGGACAGGACACTGAAGCTTTCTTT.

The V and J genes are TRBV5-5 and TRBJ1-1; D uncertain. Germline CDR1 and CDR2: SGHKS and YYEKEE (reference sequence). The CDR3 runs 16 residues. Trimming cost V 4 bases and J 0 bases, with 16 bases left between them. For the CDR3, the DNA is TGTGCCAGCAGCCCTCTACTTATAGCCATGAACACTGAAGCTTTCTTT. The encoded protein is CASSPLLIAMNTEAFF.

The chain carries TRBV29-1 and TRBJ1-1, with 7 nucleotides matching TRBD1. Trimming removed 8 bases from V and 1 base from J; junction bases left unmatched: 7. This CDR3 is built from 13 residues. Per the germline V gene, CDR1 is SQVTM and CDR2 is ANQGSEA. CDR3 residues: CSTAGQANTEAFF. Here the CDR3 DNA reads TGCAGCACGGCCGGACAGGCGAACACTGAAGCTTTCTTT.

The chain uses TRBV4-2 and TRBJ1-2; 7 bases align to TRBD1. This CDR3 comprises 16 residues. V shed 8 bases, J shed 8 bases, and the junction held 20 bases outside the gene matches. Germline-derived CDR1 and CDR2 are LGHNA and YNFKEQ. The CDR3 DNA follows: TGTGCCAGCGCGGAACTCCGACAGGGAACGCGTGGGGGCTACACCTTC. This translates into CASAELRQGTRGGYTF.

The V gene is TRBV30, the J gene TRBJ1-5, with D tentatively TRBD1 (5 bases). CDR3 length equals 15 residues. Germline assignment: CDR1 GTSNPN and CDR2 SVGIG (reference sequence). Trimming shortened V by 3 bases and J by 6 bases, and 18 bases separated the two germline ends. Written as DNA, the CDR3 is TGTGCCTGGAGCGGCCAGGGCTCGGATATTCAGCCCCAGCATTTT. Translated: CAWSGQGSDIQPQHF. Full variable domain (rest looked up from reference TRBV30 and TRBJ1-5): SQTIHQWPATLVQPVGSPLSLECTVEGTSNPNLYWYRQAAGRGLQLLFYSVGIGQISSEVPQNLSASRPQDRQFILSSKKLLLSDSGFYLCAWSGQGSDIQPQHFGDGTRLSIL.

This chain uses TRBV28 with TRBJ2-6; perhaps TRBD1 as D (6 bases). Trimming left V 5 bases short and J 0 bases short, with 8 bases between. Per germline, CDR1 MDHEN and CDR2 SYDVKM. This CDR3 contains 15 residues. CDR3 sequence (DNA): TGTGCCAGCAGTCAAGGGGGCTCTGGGGCCAACGTCCTGACTTTC. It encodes CASSQGGSGANVLTF.

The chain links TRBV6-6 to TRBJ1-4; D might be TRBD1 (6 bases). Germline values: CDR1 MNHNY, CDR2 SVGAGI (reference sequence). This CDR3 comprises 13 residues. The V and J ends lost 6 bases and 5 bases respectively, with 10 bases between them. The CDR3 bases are TGTGCCAGCAGGGACAGACAAAATGAAAAACTGTTTTTT. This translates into CASRDRQNEKLFF.

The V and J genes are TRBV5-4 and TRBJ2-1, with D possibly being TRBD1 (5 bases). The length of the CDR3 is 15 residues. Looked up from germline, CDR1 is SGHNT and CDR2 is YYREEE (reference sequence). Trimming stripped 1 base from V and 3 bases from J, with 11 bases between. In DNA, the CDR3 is TGTGCCAGCAGCTTGATTACACAGGACTACAATGAGCAGTTCTTC. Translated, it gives CASSLITQDYNEQFF.